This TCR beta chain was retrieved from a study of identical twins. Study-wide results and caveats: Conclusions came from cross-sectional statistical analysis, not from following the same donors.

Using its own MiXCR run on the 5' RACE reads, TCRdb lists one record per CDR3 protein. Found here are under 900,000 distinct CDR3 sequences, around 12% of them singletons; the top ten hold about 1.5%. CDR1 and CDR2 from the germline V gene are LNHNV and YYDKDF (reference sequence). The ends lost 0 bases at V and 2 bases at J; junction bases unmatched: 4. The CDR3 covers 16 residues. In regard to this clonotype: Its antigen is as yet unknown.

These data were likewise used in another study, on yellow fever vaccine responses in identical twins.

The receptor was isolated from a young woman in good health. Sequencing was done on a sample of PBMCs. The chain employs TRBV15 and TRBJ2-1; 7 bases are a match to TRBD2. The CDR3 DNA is TGTGCCACCAGCAGAGATACGCGGGAGACCTACAATGAGCAGTTCTTC. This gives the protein CATSRDTRETYNEQFF.